These 20 T cell receptor beta chains were sequenced from one sample in a study of a mutant IDH1 vaccine in newly diagnosed glioma (dated by TCRdb to 2020 to 2022). The library came from the immunoSEQ multiplex PCR assay. What TCRdb holds here is the immuneACCESS table cut down to in-frame rearrangements. Part of the clones is not present; checked against another copy, under half of the missing clones reflect an unresolved V gene, and the others are unexplained. The sample table contains tens of thousands of clones; only one count was recorded for about nine tenths of them. The ten largest clones represent around 1.7% of the sample. These receptors' targets are unknown. The time point tag for this specimen amounts to: week 35, safety follow-up. Each vaccine dose was 300 ug of a 20-mer mutant IDH1 peptide in Montanide, given subcutaneously with topical imiquimod. Sequenced here: PBMCs, sampled from a glioma patient whose treatment included an IDH1 peptide vaccine. The receptor set was obtained from a man in his forties or fifties with glioma.

Written as DNA, the CDR3 is TGTGCCAGCAGCTACGCAGGGGGGGGAACTGAAGCTTTCTTT. It yields the protein CASSYAGGGTEAFF. The rearrangement links TRBV5-5 to TRBJ1-1; TRBD1 matches 7 bases. Losses at the gene ends were 3 bases for V and 5 bases for J; bases not matched to a gene: 7. The CDR3 loop spans 14 amino acids. CDR1 is SGHKS and CDR2 is YYEKEE in the germline V gene (reference sequence). The entire variable domain, with the rest obtained from reference TRBV5-5 and TRBJ1-1, is as follows: DAGVTQSPTHLIKTRGQQVTLRCSPISGHKSVSWYQQVLGQGPQFIFQYYEKEERGRGNFPDRFSARQFPNYSSELNVNALLLGDSALYLCASSYAGGGTEAFFGQGTRLTVV.

The chain employs TRBV20-1 and TRBJ2-5; D ambiguous. Germline V gene data show CDR1 as DFQATT and CDR2 as SNEGSKA (reference sequence). This CDR3 has 11 amino acids. This CDR3 is CSAVRQETQYF. The CDR3 nucleotides read TGCAGCGCCGTTCGCCAAGAGACCCAGTACTTC.

This sequence joins TRBV11-2 and TRBJ2-2; 11 nucleotides align to TRBD2. CDR3 length: 16 amino acids. Germline-derived CDR1 and CDR2 are SGHAT and FQNNGV. V lost 4 bases and J lost 3; bases outside the gene matches: 4. The chain's CDR3 is CASSYGTSGDTGELFF. The CDR3 DNA follows: TGTGCCAGCAGCTACGGGACTAGCGGAGACACCGGGGAGCTGTTTTTT. Looking up the rest from reference TRBV11-2 and TRBJ2-2 gives the full variable domain: EAGVAQSPRYKIIEKRQSVAFWCNPISGHATLYWYQQILGQGPKLLIQFQNNGVVDDSQLPKDRFSAERLKGVDSTLKIQPAKLEDSAVYLCASSYGTSGDTGELFFGEGSRLTVL.

This chain connects TRBV2 to TRBJ2-4; D possibly corresponds to TRBD2 (7 bases). The CDR3 covers 14 residues. Trimming shortened V by 3 bases and J by 6 bases, and 12 bases separated the two germline ends. The V gene's germline CDR1 is SNHLY and CDR2 FYNNEI. CDR3 DNA: TGTGCCAGCAGTGACAGGGAGGGGGTAAACATTCAGTACTTC. This encodes CASSDREGVNIQYF.

The CDR3 is CASSATPGNTIYF. The CDR3, as DNA: TGTGCCAGCAGTGCGACACCGGGAAACACCATATATTTT. The chain is built from TRBV2 and TRBJ1-3; no clear D. V was cut by 4 bases and J by 4 bases, with 8 bases left in between. Per the germline V gene, CDR1 is SNHLY and CDR2 is FYNNEI. The length of the CDR3 is 13 residues.

This clone has a handful of counts. The J gene is TRBJ2-5, the V gene TRBV2, with D maybe TRBD2 (5 bases). CDR1 is SNHLY, CDR2 FYNNEI, per germline. The CDR3 has 13 amino acids. Trimming shortened V by 4 bases and J by 10 bases, and 16 bases separated the two germline ends. The CDR3 spells CASSADQLGDQYF. For the CDR3, the DNA is TGTGCCAGCAGTGCCGACCAACTCGGGGACCAGTACTTC.

The chain has TRBV12-5 and TRBJ2-1, with 8 bases aligning to TRBD2. Germline V gives CDR1 LGHNT, CDR2 FRNRAP. V lost 2 bases, J lost 6 bases, and 3 bases stayed unmatched. The CDR3 contains 14 residues. CDR3 amino acids: CASGLRTSSNEQFF. CDR3 nucleotide sequence: TGTGCTAGTGGTTTGAGGACTAGCTCCAATGAGCAGTTCTTC.

The chain is built from TRBV11-2 and TRBJ1-6; no firm D call. Germline V CDR1 and CDR2: SGHAT, FQNNGV. The CDR3 loop spans 12 amino acids. V was shortened by 3 bases and J by 7 bases, with 4 bases between the two germline ends. As DNA, the CDR3 is TGTGCCAGCAGCTTCGGAAATTCACCCCTCCACTTT. Translating it yields CASSFGNSPLHF. Drawing the rest from reference TRBV11-2 and TRBJ1-6, the complete variable domain is EAGVAQSPRYKIIEKRQSVAFWCNPISGHATLYWYQQILGQGPKLLIQFQNNGVVDDSQLPKDRFSAERLKGVDSTLKIQPAKLEDSAVYLCASSFGNSPLHFGNGTRLTVT.

The chain employs TRBV5-1 and TRBJ1-1; 10 nucleotides match TRBD1. Trimming took 0 bases from V and 5 from J; bases not matched to a gene: 10. CDR1 and CDR2 (germline): SGHRS, YFSETQ. CDR3 length: 17 amino acids. The CDR3 DNA is TGCGCCAGCAGCTTGGCCCAACTTGGGGACAGGGGAACTGAAGCTTTCTTT. It codes for CASSLAQLGDRGTEAFF.

The J gene is TRBJ1-5, the V gene TRBV5-1; D perhaps matches TRBD1 (5 bases). V shed 1 base and J shed 6 bases, with 11 bases lying between them. Germline V CDR1 and CDR2: SGHRS, YFSETQ. The CDR3 covers 14 residues. The CDR3 region is CASSLTGALQPQHF. The CDR3 DNA reads as TGCGCCAGCAGCTTGACCGGGGCCCTTCAGCCCCAGCATTTT.

This clone was seen a handful of times. This chain uses TRBV4-1 with TRBJ1-4; tentatively, D is TRBD1 (5 bases). Between the trimmed V and J ends, which lost 4 bases and 8 bases, there was a span of 17 bases. This CDR3 is built from 15 residues. Per germline, CDR1 MGHRA and CDR2 YSYEKL. CDR3 in amino acids: CASSPLQGGKEKLFF. The CDR3 DNA reads as TGCGCCAGCAGCCCCCTGCAGGGTGGGAAGGAAAAACTGTTTTTT.

The chain joins TRBV5-1 to TRBJ2-7; D uncertain. CDR1 SGHRS and CDR2 YFSETQ come from the germline V gene. V lost 1 base and J 0 bases, leaving 8 bases between the germline ends. The CDR3 is 14 amino acids. CDR3 residues: CASSLFPSSYEQYF. The CDR3 DNA follows: TGCGCCAGCAGCTTGTTCCCTAGCTCCTACGAGCAGTACTTC.

This rearrangement joins TRBV27 to TRBJ2-5; D perhaps matches TRBD1 (5 bases). This CDR3 has 15 residues. V was shortened by 6 bases and J by 1 base, with 15 bases between the two germline ends. Germline lookup yields CDR1 MNHEY and CDR2 SMNVEV (reference sequence). The CDR3: CASSRGRGFQETQYF. In DNA, the CDR3 is TGTGCCAGCAGCCGAGGAAGGGGTTTCCAAGAGACCCAGTACTTC.

CDR3 sequence (DNA): TGTGCCAGTAGTATAGCGGCAGGGTCCAATCAGCCCCAGCATTTT. It is translated as CASSIAAGSNQPQHF. The rearrangement joins TRBV19 to TRBJ1-5; perhaps TRBD1 as D (5 bases). Trimming stripped 1 base from V and 3 bases from J, with 10 bases between. This CDR3 region has 15 residues. The germline V gene has CDR1 LNHDA and CDR2 SQIVND (reference sequence).

The CDR3 coding sequence is TGCGCCAGCAGCTTGGCGTGGTCAGACAATGAGCAGTTCTTC. This translates into CASSLAWSDNEQFF. The gene calls are TRBV5-1 and TRBJ2-1, with no clear D. The length of the CDR3 is 14 residues. Trimming pared 0 bases from V and 5 bases from J, leaving 9 bases between. Per the germline V gene, CDR1 is SGHRS and CDR2 is YFSETQ.

The chain carries TRBV27 and TRBJ2-1; tentative D call: TRBD1 (6 bases). CDR1 and CDR2 (germline): MNHEY, SMNVEV (reference sequence). V lost 5 bases, J lost 9 bases, and 14 bases lay in between. This CDR3 has 13 residues. Here the CDR3 DNA reads TGTGCCAGCAGTGGGGGACATCAGGGTGAGCAGTTCTTC. This gives the protein CASSGGHQGEQFF.

V is TRBV9 and J is TRBJ2-7; 7 bases align to TRBD2. The CDR3 runs 15 residues. The J segment lost 4 bases and the V segment lost 0 bases, leaving 7 bases of the junction unmatched. Germline V lookup: CDR1 SGDLS, CDR2 YYNGEE. In DNA, the CDR3 is TGTGCCAGCAGCGTAGGGGCTAGCGGATTTTACGAGCAGTACTTC. It codes for CASSVGASGFYEQYF.

V and J are TRBV7-9 and TRBJ2-7, with D perhaps matching TRBD1 (6 bases). The CDR3 totals 14 residues. The germline V gene has CDR1 SEHNR and CDR2 FQNEAQ (reference sequence). Trimming took 3 bases from V and 4 from J, leaving 13 bases between them. The DNA for the CDR3 is TGTGCCAGCAGCTTTTCAGGGGTCCCGTACGAGCAGTACTTC. This gives the protein CASSFSGVPYEQYF. Complete variable domain (other parts from reference TRBV7-9 and TRBJ2-7): DTGVSQNPRHKITKRGQNVTFRCDPISEHNRLYWYRQTLGQGPEFLTYFQNEAQLEKSRLLSDRFSAERPKGSFSTLEIQRTEQGDSAMYLCASSFSGVPYEQYFGPGTRLTVT.

The V gene is TRBV18, the J gene TRBJ1-2, with 9 bases aligning to TRBD1. The CDR3 spans 14 residues. Germline lookup yields CDR1 KGHSH and CDR2 LQKENI. Trimming took 5 bases from V and 8 from J; bases not matched to a gene: 9. The CDR3 DNA reads as TGTGCCAGCTCAGCGGACAGGGGCAATAAAGGCTACACCTTC. This translates into CASSADRGNKGYTF.

This chain uses TRBV27 with TRBJ2-7, with 8 bases matching TRBD1. Germline trimming cut 5 bases from V and 0 bases from J; bases unmatched to any gene: 6. Per the germline V gene, CDR1 is MNHEY and CDR2 is SMNVEV (reference sequence). CDR3 length equals 15 residues. The CDR3, as DNA: TGTGCCAGCAGTCTGACAGGGGCGATCTCCTACGAGCAGTACTTC. As protein: CASSLTGAISYEQYF.